This T cell receptor beta chain was profiled in a study of blood T cells in healthy people across ages. General study results and limits: Percentage of naive T cells showed a strong correlation with TCR beta diversity. The lack of PBMC sorting stopped any conclusive naive versus antigen-experienced comparison.

The CDR3 totals 14 residues. CDR1 and CDR2 from the germline V gene are SQVTM and ANQGSEA. Primed by a sample-barcoded 5' primer and a J-beta primer mix, a second PCR proceeded for about 6 to 12 cycles. A template-switch adaptor with 12 random nucleotides tagged each cDNA molecule. A single record per CDR3 protein comes from TCRdb applying MiXCR to the 5' RACE reads. This table holds 650,000 to 900,000 distinct CDR3 sequences, around two thirds found once. To note about this clonotype: What it binds is unknown.

The clonotype was recovered from a man between 25 and 39 years old in good health. The chain recombines TRBV29-1 with TRBJ2-7; a possible D gene is TRBD2 (6 bases). The J call may be wrong; the DNA end is better matched by TRBJ2-5. Sequenced input: blood. The CDR3, as DNA: TGCAGCGTTGAGATTGCGGGGAAGGGCGAGACCCAGTACTTC. Translation gives CSVEIAGKGETQYF.